The 29 T cell receptor beta chains presented below share a single source sample, sequenced in a study of sequential checkpoint blockade in melanoma. Specified treatment: randomized to nivolumab then ipilimumab (arm A) or the reverse (arm B). Sequencing used immunoSEQ multiplex PCR; TCRdb keeps in-frame clones, though not all of them. Counted here are some 15,000 clones, approximately 69% occurring once; the ten biggest clones make up just over 25%. This material consisted of CD8+ T cells sorted from blood (inferred from file names), taken from a patient given nivolumab and ipilimumab in sequence. These receptors all stem from a human donor with melanoma.

This clone occurred once. DNA for the CDR3: TGTGCCAGCAGCCGGGTGGCGGGGGGTCGCACAGATACGCAGTATTTT. Translation gives CASSRVAGGRTDTQYF. V gene TRBV7-6 combines with J gene TRBJ2-3; 8 bases map to TRBD2. CDR3 length equals 16 residues. CDR1 is SGHVS, CDR2 FNYEAQ, per germline. J gave up 1 base and V 5 bases, and 8 bases lay outside the gene matches. The full variable domain, its missing parts supplied by reference TRBV7-6 and TRBJ2-3, is GAGVSQSPRYKVTKRGQDVALRCDPISGHVSLYWYRQALGQGPEFLTYFNYEAQQDKSGLPNDRFSAERPEGSISTLTIQRTEQRDSAMYRCASSRVAGGRTDTQYFGPGTRLTVL.

The chain carries TRBV10-3 and TRBJ2-1, with TRBD2 identical over 10 bases. Germline V gene lookup returns CDR1 ENHRY and CDR2 SYGVKD. V lost 8 bases to trimming and J lost 8 bases; unmatched junction nucleotides: 9. CDR3 length equals 14 residues. The CDR3 sequence: CAIGPAGGVDEQFF. The CDR3, as DNA: TGTGCCATCGGACCAGCGGGAGGGGTCGATGAGCAGTTCTTC.

The V and J genes are TRBV6-5 and TRBJ2-2; 8 nucleotides align to TRBD1. The CDR3 contains 14 residues. Trimming removed 6 bases from V and 3 bases from J; junction bases left unmatched: 3. CDR1 is MNHEY, CDR2 SVGAGI, per germline. The CDR3 DNA sequence: TGTGCCAGCAGCCCAGGGGGCTACACCGGGGAGCTGTTTTTT. It translates to CASSPGGYTGELFF.

This clone was observed a few times. This rearrangement joins TRBV5-4 to TRBJ1-2, with TRBD1 matching over 7 bases. Germline V CDR1 and CDR2: SGHNT, YYREEE (reference sequence). J lost 4 bases, V lost 4 bases, and 10 bases had no gene match. The CDR3 totals 15 residues. The CDR3 loop is CASSPSGQTFYGYTF. The CDR3 region has the DNA TGTGCCAGCAGCCCGTCGGGACAGACGTTCTATGGCTACACCTTC.

This clone was seen once. The chain couples TRBV7-8 to TRBJ2-3; D is uncertain. Trimming removed 6 bases at V and 0 bases at J, with 16 bases between. This CDR3 region has 16 residues. Germline V gene lookup returns CDR1 SGHVS and CDR2 FQNEAQ. The CDR3 sequence: CASRPNVGVSTDTQYF. CDR3 nucleotide sequence: TGTGCCAGCAGGCCCAACGTGGGCGTAAGCACAGATACGCAGTATTTT.

This clone was detected only a few times. V usage is TRBV19 and J usage is TRBJ1-2, with no clear D. Trimming removed 5 bases at V and 4 bases at J, with 23 bases between. The germline V gene encodes CDR1 LNHDA and CDR2 SQIVND (reference sequence). The CDR3 runs to 17 residues. CDR3 residues: CASSSQPPWPASYGYTF. The CDR3, as DNA: TGTGCCAGTAGTTCCCAACCTCCTTGGCCAGCGAGCTATGGCTACACCTTC.

The chain has TRBV9 and TRBJ2-1, with D unclear. The CDR3 runs 13 residues. Trimming shortened V by 1 base and J by 7 bases, and 9 bases separated the two germline ends. CDR1 is SGDLS and CDR2 is YYNGEE in the germline V gene. Written as DNA, the CDR3 is TGTGCCAGCAGCGTACGTCAGAGGAATGAGCAGTTCTTC. Translating gives CASSVRQRNEQFF.

J is TRBJ2-7 and V is TRBV13, with D possibly TRBD2 on 6 matching bases. This CDR3 is built from 16 residues. V was pared by 1 base and J by 2 bases, with 15 bases between. Germline-derived CDR1 and CDR2 are PRHDT and FYEKMQ (reference sequence). The CDR3 nucleotides read TGTGCCAGCAGCTTAGCCGGTGGGGGGATGGCCTACGAGCAGTACTTC. Translation gives CASSLAGGGMAYEQYF.

The chain links TRBV7-2 to TRBJ2-1; 9 bases match TRBD1. CDR1 is SGHTA, CDR2 FQGNSA, per germline. Trimming cost V 5 bases and J 6 bases; bases outside gene matches: 5. The CDR3 loop spans 14 amino acids. As DNA, the CDR3 is TGTGCCAGCAGCCATTGGACAGGGGCCAATGAGCAGTTCTTC. Translation: CASSHWTGANEQFF.

This CDR3 is CASSLAKRDEQYF. The CDR3 DNA sequence: TGTGCCAGCAGCTTGGCCAAACGGGACGAGCAGTACTTC. The chain recombines TRBV5-5 with TRBJ2-7; D gene ambiguous. V gave up 0 bases and J gave up 5 bases, with 9 bases separating them. Germline V gene sequence: CDR1 SGHKS, CDR2 YYEKEE (reference sequence). CDR3 size: 13 residues. The entire variable domain, with the rest obtained from reference TRBV5-5 and TRBJ2-7, is as follows: DAGVTQSPTHLIKTRGQQVTLRCSPISGHKSVSWYQQVLGQGPQFIFQYYEKEERGRGNFPDRFSARQFPNYSSELNVNALLLGDSALYLCASSLAKRDEQYFGPGTRLTVT.

The chain joins TRBV7-9 to TRBJ2-2, with D unresolved. The CDR3 loop spans 14 amino acids. The V end lost 5 bases, the J end lost 1 base, and 8 bases lay between the germline ends. Per the germline V gene, CDR1 is SEHNR and CDR2 is FQNEAQ (reference sequence). CDR3 bases: TGTGCCAGCAGCCTTCCCCGGAACACCGGGGAGCTGTTTTTT. Translating it yields CASSLPRNTGELFF. Full variable domain (missing parts from reference TRBV7-9 and TRBJ2-2): DTGVSQNPRHKITKRGQNVTFRCDPISEHNRLYWYRQTLGQGPEFLTYFQNEAQLEKSRLLSDRFSAERPKGSFSTLEIQRTEQGDSAMYLCASSLPRNTGELFFGEGSRLTVL.

CDR3: CASTQKERGGVETQYF. In DNA form, the CDR3 reads TGTGCCAGCACCCAAAAGGAGCGGGGGGGCGTCGAGACCCAGTACTTC. The chain uses TRBV27 and TRBJ2-5, with TRBD2 matching over 10 bases. This CDR3 comprises 16 residues. After removal of 7 bases from V and 5 bases from J, the junction contained 13 bases not matched to a gene. Germline CDR1 MNHEY, CDR2 SMNVEV (reference sequence).

In its sample, this clone is medium-sized. The chain has TRBV5-1 and TRBJ2-7; the match to TRBD1 covers 8 bases. Germline V lookup: CDR1 SGHRS, CDR2 YFSETQ. The CDR3 is made up of 15 amino acids. V lost 4 bases to trimming and J lost 5 bases; unmatched junction nucleotides: 11. The CDR3 DNA reads TGCGCCAGCAGCCCAAGGACAGGGTCAAGAAACGAGCAGTACGTC. Amino acid sequence: CASSPRTGSRNEQYV.

The chain links TRBV7-2 to TRBJ1-1; no clear D. Trimming left V 4 bases short and J 0 bases short, with 15 bases between. Germline V gives CDR1 SGHTA, CDR2 FQGNSA. CDR3 length equals 16 residues. The DNA of the CDR3 is TGTGCCAGCAGCTCGGCCCCGCAGGATATGAACACTGAAGCTTTCTTT. The encoded protein is CASSSAPQDMNTEAFF.

This clone was found a few times. The J gene is TRBJ2-7, the V gene TRBV7-9; 11 bases are a match to TRBD2. The CDR3 loop spans 15 amino acids. Germline V gives CDR1 SEHNR, CDR2 FQNEAQ (reference sequence). The V gene end was trimmed by 4 bases and the J gene end by 0 bases; junction bases not matched to a gene: 2. This CDR3 is CASSSTSGSSYEQYF. The CDR3 DNA reads as TGTGCCAGCAGCTCTACTAGCGGGAGCTCCTACGAGCAGTACTTC.

This sequence joins TRBV21-1 and TRBJ1-2; the DNA was not used to check the table's D call, TRBD1. TRBV21-1 counts as a pseudogene. The CDR3 consists of 16 residues. CDR3 protein: CASDAGQGIVWYGYTF. The CDR3 region has the DNA TGTGCCAGCGACGCGGGACAGGGGATTGTTTGGTATGGCTACACCTTC.

The chain's CDR3 is CASSVGLAGQSSYNEQFF. CDR3 DNA: TGTGCCAGCAGCGTCGGTCTAGCGGGGCAATCCTCCTACAATGAGCAGTTCTTC. The chain is built from TRBV9 and TRBJ2-1; 9 bases are a match to TRBD2. CDR3 length equals 18 residues. From germline, CDR1 is SGDLS and CDR2 YYNGEE. Losses at the gene ends were 2 bases for V and 0 bases for J; bases not matched to a gene: 9.

The rearrangement links TRBV18 to TRBJ2-5; no reliable D call. Trimming left V 0 bases short and J 5 bases short, with 10 bases between. The CDR3 runs 14 residues. Germline V lookup: CDR1 KGHSH, CDR2 LQKENI. CDR3 residues: CASSPPGQRETQYF. For the CDR3, the DNA is TGTGCCAGCTCACCACCGGGTCAGAGGGAGACCCAGTACTTC.

The chain combines TRBV6-5 with TRBJ2-7; D perhaps matches TRBD1 (5 bases). With 7 bases removed from V and 4 bases from J, the gap between germline ends came to 14 bases. This CDR3 is built from 13 residues. The V gene's germline CDR1 is MNHEY and CDR2 SVGAGI. The CDR3 DNA sequence: TGTGCCAGCATGGGTGTGGGGCTTTACGAGCAGTACTTC. Translated, it gives CASMGVGLYEQYF.

The rearrangement links TRBV14 to TRBJ2-1; D perhaps matches TRBD2 (5 bases). V was cut by 0 bases and J by 8 bases, with 17 bases left in between. The CDR3 runs to 16 residues. Germline V CDR1 and CDR2: SGHDN, FVKESK. The CDR3 loop is CASSQDERRAGDEQFF. The CDR3 nucleotides are TGTGCCAGCAGCCAAGATGAAAGAAGGGCCGGGGATGAGCAGTTCTTC. Combining the CDR3 with reference TRBV14 and TRBJ2-1 gives the whole variable domain EAGVTQFPSHSVIEKGQTVTLRCDPISGHDNLYWYRRVMGKEIKFLLHFVKESKQDESGMPNNRFLAERTGGTYSTLKVQPAELEDSGVYFCASSQDERRAGDEQFFGPGTRLTVL.

This clone was picked up a small number of times. This rearrangement joins TRBV7-6 to TRBJ2-2, with 8 bases fitting TRBD2. V shed 1 base, J shed 6 bases, and the junction held 4 bases outside the gene matches. CDR1 SGHVS and CDR2 FNYEAQ come from the germline V gene. The CDR3 is 15 amino acids. The CDR3 loop reads CASSLGGGPAGELFF. CDR3 in DNA: TGTGCCAGCAGCTTAGGCGGGGGGCCCGCCGGGGAGCTGTTTTTT.

The J gene is TRBJ2-7, the V gene TRBV9, with D perhaps matching TRBD2 (5 bases). Trimming shortened V by 0 bases and J by 5 bases, and 12 bases separated the two germline ends. Germline values: CDR1 SGDLS, CDR2 YYNGEE. CDR3 size: 14 residues. Here the CDR3 DNA reads TGTGCCAGCAGCGTAGAAGACTATGGTCACGAGCAGTACTTC. Translating it yields CASSVEDYGHEQYF.

This rearrangement joins TRBV5-5 to TRBJ2-5; 7 nucleotides line up with TRBD1. The CDR3 totals 15 residues. Germline lookup yields CDR1 SGHKS and CDR2 YYEKEE (reference sequence). Losses at the gene ends were 3 bases for V and 2 bases for J; bases not matched to a gene: 7. The CDR3 sequence: CASSSGTVSQETQYF. The DNA of the CDR3 is TGTGCCAGCAGCTCGGGGACAGTATCACAAGAGACCCAGTACTTC.

The genes are TRBV6-1 and TRBJ1-2; D gene ambiguous. This CDR3 has 15 residues. Germline V gene sequence: CDR1 MNHNS, CDR2 SASEGT. The V end lost 3 bases, the J end lost 6 bases, and 17 bases lay between the germline ends. The CDR3 nucleotides read TGTGCCAGCAGTGATTCTGTCAGATCTGAGGATGGCTACACCTTC. Encoded protein: CASSDSVRSEDGYTF.

The table lists this clone with a few counts. This sequence joins TRBV6-4 and TRBJ2-1; D is possibly TRBD1 (5 bases). This CDR3 has 16 amino acids. V lost 5 bases and J lost 5, with 19 bases in between. Germline CDR1 and CDR2: MRHNA and SNTAGT. The chain's CDR3 is CASSSPRVKGNNEQFF. The DNA of the CDR3 is TGTGCCAGCAGTTCTCCCAGGGTTAAGGGAAACAATGAGCAGTTCTTC.

This clone was observed once. The chain uses TRBV7-6 and TRBJ2-2, with D perhaps matching TRBD2 (5 bases). The germline V and J ends were trimmed by 3 bases and 7 bases, with 9 bases remaining between them. The CDR3 is 13 amino acids. Germline V gene lookup returns CDR1 SGHVS and CDR2 FNYEAQ. The CDR3 sequence: CASSLPRDGELFF. The CDR3 DNA reads as TGTGCCAGCAGCTTGCCGAGGGACGGGGAGCTGTTTTTT.

The V and J genes are TRBV6-4 and TRBJ2-3, with 8 bases that match TRBD1. CDR3 length: 15 amino acids. The V gene's germline CDR1 is MRHNA and CDR2 SNTAGT. V shed 6 bases, J shed 1 base, and the junction held 6 bases outside the gene matches. Written as DNA, the CDR3 is TGTGCCAGCAGCACAGGGGGTCGAGGCACAGATACGCAGTATTTT. This encodes CASSTGGRGTDTQYF.

J is TRBJ1-1 and V is TRBV19, with a possible D match to TRBD1 (6 bases). This CDR3 has 14 amino acids. V lost 1 base to trimming and J lost 4 bases, with 10 bases between them. Germline CDR1 is LNHDA and CDR2 is SQIVND (reference sequence). This CDR3 reads CASSIGKGGTEAFF. CDR3 bases: TGTGCCAGTAGTATAGGCAAAGGGGGCACTGAAGCTTTCTTT.

This clone was seen only a few times. The rearrangement links TRBV7-9 to TRBJ1-5; a weak D match, TRBD1 (6 bases). The V and J ends lost 1 base and 11 bases respectively, with 15 bases between them. This CDR3 has 14 residues. Germline assignment: CDR1 SEHNR and CDR2 FQNEAQ (reference sequence). The CDR3 bases are TGTGCCAGCAGCTTAGGTAGGGGGGGCGCGACCCAGCATTTT. Amino acid sequence: CASSLGRGGATQHF.